The rows below give T cell receptor beta chains drawn from one sample of a study of identical twins. One entry per CDR3 protein, called by TCRdb with MiXCR from the 5' RACE reads. The sample records 500,000 to 600,000 distinct CDR3 sequences, around 20% being singletons. This same sample was also taken into another study, of T cells expressing NK-cell markers.

The specimen was CD4+ T cells sorted from blood. The receptors were sampled from a young woman in good health. The CDR3 runs from the conserved cysteine through the conserved F or W.

v_call,cdr3_aa
TRBV5-1,CASSGRDRGAVNTEAFF
TRBV20-1,CSARDQSDYKYEQYF
TRBV12-3/TRBV12-4,CASSLSSSHEQYF
TRBV19,CASSREAGGRNEQFF
TRBV20-1,CSASYGRPEDTQYF
TRBV20-1,CSARDWRGAVNEQFF
TRBV20-1,CSASELVHTFQETQYF
TRBV10-3,CAISEGGNTQYF
TRBV9,CASSLGQWETQYF
TRBV2,CASSEGGQPQHF
TRBV6-2/TRBV6-3,CASSFTGVKTEAFF
TRBV5-1,CASSLFGAGSTDTQYF
TRBV29-1,CSVAGTGVGDTQYF
TRBV20-1,CSAREPRIYGYTF
TRBV5-1,CASSLEGQSNEKLFF
TRBV29-1,CSVGLAEQFF
TRBV7-9,CASSEREGLYNEQFF
TRBV30,CAWSPPIRGYEQYF
TRBV20-1,CSAGEGIQHF
TRBV20-1,CSATNSDNQPQHF